These T cell receptor beta chains were read from a single sample in a study of blood T cell repertoires in COVID-19. The protocol was immunoSEQ multiplex PCR, while the TCRdb copy is restricted to in-frame clones and leaves out a portion. The sample lists 200,000 to 300,000 clones, 75% to 85% occurring once. The sample comprised peripheral blood. Receptor source: a woman in her 70s with acute or convalescent COVID-19. The CDR3 runs from the conserved cysteine through the conserved F or W. The D gene is left open where the match is weak. The listing skips clone size in some rows; elsewhere it reads once, few, many or a size class.

v_call	clone_size	d_call	j_call	cdr3_aa	cdr3_nt
TRBV3-1/TRBV3-2	NA	NA	TRBJ1-5	CASSQSIPQFNQPQHF	TGTGCCAGCAGCCAATCCATCCCCCAGTTCAATCAGCCCCAGCATTTT
TRBV19	NA	NA	TRBJ1-6	CASREPSSYNSPLHF	TGTGCCAGTCGGGAGCCGAGCTCCTATAATTCACCCCTCCACTTT
TRBV7-9	NA	NA	TRBJ1-4	CASSLSVSVNEKLFF	TGTGCCAGCAGCTTATCAGTTAGCGTTAATGAAAAACTGTTTTTT
TRBV11-2	NA	NA	TRBJ2-2	CASSSAGRTGELFF	TGTGCCAGCAGCTCGGCAGGGAGGACCGGGGAGCTGTTTTTT
TRBV2	NA	NA	TRBJ2-5	CASRDVTSSQTQYF	TGTGCCAGCAGAGACGTCACTAGTAGCCAGACCCAGTACTTC
TRBV5-4	NA	NA	TRBJ1-5	CASSGRPGHMGNQPQHF	TGTGCCAGCAGCGGACGACCGGGACATATGGGCAATCAGCCCCAGCATTTT
TRBV18	NA	NA	TRBJ1-5	CASSPGQNQPQHF	TGTGCCAGCTCACCCGGACAGAATCAGCCCCAGCATTTT
TRBV28	NA	TRBD2	TRBJ2-3	CASPPRRGGSTDTQYF	TGTGCCAGCCCCCCCAGGCGGGGGGGGAGCACAGATACGCAGTATTTT
TRBV19	once	TRBD2	TRBJ2-5	CASNERGVETQYF	TGTGCCAGTAACGAGCGGGGGGTAGAGACCCAGTACTTC
TRBV9	NA	TRBD2	TRBJ2-3	CASSRGLAGYTDTQYF	TGTGCCAGCAGCCGAGGACTAGCGGGGTACACAGATACGCAGTATTTT
TRBV2	NA	NA	TRBJ2-7	CASTLGLVSYEQYF	TGTGCCAGCACCTTAGGACTGGTGTCCTACGAGCAGTACTTC
TRBV7-2	NA	NA	TRBJ2-7	CASSPPDRTHEQYF	TGTGCCAGCAGCCCACCCGACAGGACCCACGAGCAGTACTTC
TRBV5-1	NA	TRBD1	TRBJ2-7	CASSLPGQPNREQYF	TGCGCCAGCAGCTTGCCGGGACAGCCCAATCGGGAGCAGTACTTC
TRBV5-1	NA	NA	TRBJ1-3	CASSPPVFSSGNTIYF	TGCGCCAGCAGCCCCCCCGTTTTTAGCTCTGGAAACACCATATATTTT
TRBV7-2	NA	TRBD1	TRBJ2-7	CASSSDRGNDEQYF	TGTGCCAGCAGCTCGGACAGGGGGAACGACGAGCAGTACTTC
TRBV6-5	few	NA	TRBJ1-2	CASRPTQDGYTF	TGTGCCAGCAGACCCACCCAGGATGGCTACACCTTC
TRBV9	NA	TRBD2	TRBJ2-2	CASSVVLAGAKNTGELFF	TGTGCCAGCAGCGTAGTACTAGCGGGGGCCAAGAACACCGGGGAGCTGTTTTTT
TRBV7-2	NA	NA	TRBJ1-3	CASSSQIPGTGNTIYF	TGTGCCAGCAGCTCCCAAATTCCAGGGACTGGAAACACCATATATTTT
TRBV5-6	NA	TRBD2	TRBJ2-2	CASSPGLAGSGELFF	TGTGCCAGCAGCCCCGGGCTAGCGGGGTCCGGGGAGCTGTTTTTT
TRBV4-1	many	NA	TRBJ1-1	CASSQSVNTEAFF	TGCGCCAGCAGCCAGAGTGTGAACACTGAAGCTTTCTTT
TRBV7-2	once	TRBD1	TRBJ1-2	CASSPGTGGYGYTF	TGTGCCAGCAGCCCGGGGACAGGGGGGTATGGCTACACCTTC
TRBV18	NA	TRBD2	TRBJ2-5	CASSPTSGGSQYF	TGTGCCAGCTCACCTACTAGCGGTGGATCCCAGTACTTC
TRBV27	NA	NA	TRBJ2-2	CASRPGQDTGELFF	TGTGCCAGCAGGCCCGGTCAGGACACCGGGGAGCTGTTTTTT
TRBV28	NA	TRBD1	TRBJ1-3	CASQTGGIGDTIYF	TGTGCCAGTCAAACAGGGGGCATAGGGGACACCATATATTTT
TRBV19	few	TRBD1	TRBJ1-1	CASSTQGVNTEAFF	TGTGCCAGTAGTACACAGGGGGTGAACACTGAAGCTTTCTTT
TRBV4-1	few	TRBD1	TRBJ1-2	CASSQLTGATGGYGYTF	TGCGCCAGCAGCCAATTAACCGGGGCAACAGGGGGCTATGGCTACACCTTC
TRBV10-3	NA	TRBD1	TRBJ2-2	CAISRGQGGTGELFF	TGTGCCATCAGCCGGGGACAGGGAGGCACCGGGGAGCTGTTTTTT
TRBV3-1/TRBV3-2	NA	TRBD1	TRBJ1-6	CASSPVGQGYSPLHF	TGTGCCAGCAGCCCGGTAGGACAGGGGTATTCACCCCTCCACTTT
TRBV29-1	many	TRBD1	TRBJ2-2	CSVDSRGPAGELFF	TGCAGCGTGGACAGCAGGGGGCCGGCCGGGGAGCTGTTTTTT
TRBV30	NA	NA	TRBJ1-1	CAWTGGYTEAFF	TGTGCCTGGACAGGAGGTTACACTGAAGCTTTCTTT
TRBV9	NA	TRBD1	TRBJ2-3	CASSVRGQGDTQYF	TGTGCCAGCAGCGTAAGGGGGCAGGGAGATACGCAGTATTTT
TRBV28	NA	TRBD1	TRBJ2-2	CASSLPTGFSTGELFF	TGTGCCAGCAGTTTACCGACAGGGTTCAGCACCGGGGAGCTGTTTTTT
TRBV7-2	NA	NA	TRBJ1-4	CASSMGRAGEKLFF	TGTGCCAGCAGTATGGGCAGGGCTGGGGAAAAACTGTTTTTT
TRBV5-1	NA	NA	TRBJ1-4	CASSKGLYEKLFF	TGCGCCAGCAGTAAGGGACTATATGAAAAACTGTTTTTT
TRBV18	NA	NA	TRBJ1-3	CASSPTEVGNTIYF	TGTGCCAGCTCACCGACAGAGGTTGGAAACACCATATATTTT
TRBV11-3	NA	NA	TRBJ2-7	CASSTGGAIDEQYF	TGTGCCAGCAGCACCGGAGGAGCGATCGACGAGCAGTACTTC
TRBV10-1	NA	NA	TRBJ1-6	CASSDIQGSPLHF	TGCGCCAGCAGTGACATTCAGGGATCACCCCTCCACTTT
TRBV6-2/TRBV6-3	NA	NA	TRBJ1-2	CASSYLRDRVYGYTF	TGTGCCAGCAGTTACCTCCGGGATAGGGTTTATGGCTACACCTTC
TRBV6-5	NA	NA	TRBJ2-1	CASSLYNEQFF	TGTGCCAGCAGCCTTTACAATGAGCAGTTCTTC
TRBV28	NA	NA	TRBJ1-2	CASSLAENYGYTF	TGTGCCAGCAGTTTAGCCGAGAACTATGGCTACACCTTC
TRBV7-2	NA	TRBD1	TRBJ2-5	CASSSRTGPETQYF	TGTGCCAGCAGCTCCCGGACAGGGCCAGAGACCCAGTACTTC
TRBV2	once	NA	TRBJ1-2	CASSPAANYGYTF	TGTGCCAGCAGTCCCGCAGCTAACTATGGCTACACCTTC
TRBV6-5	NA	TRBD1	TRBJ1-5	CASQGAGFEAQHF	TGTGCCAGCCAGGGGGCCGGGTTTGAGGCCCAGCATTTT